This record concerns one T cell receptor beta chain sequence. Its antigen remains unidentified. Base-call qualities are not available, and no considerably larger clone is one nucleotide away. This entry belongs to a study of control samples from healthy donors and cancer patients (dated by TCRdb to 2020 to 2022). CDR1 MGHRA and CDR2 YSYEKL were looked up in the germline V gene. Including cysteine and phenylalanine, the CDR3 has 15 amino acids. The CDR3 DNA has 45 bases and is translated from base 1. The trim is 0 bases for V and 0 bases for J, with a gap of 7 bases between the germline ends. Preparation of the library involved the immunoSEQ multiplex PCR assay. The table comes from immuneACCESS by way of TCRdb, which keeps in-frame sequences with V and J called. Part of the clones is missing from these tables; in studies checked, under half for an unresolved V gene and the rest for unknown reasons. The sample table lists roughly 88,000 clones, about nine tenths of them with a count of one. The ten largest clonotypes hold 17% of the sample.

This TCR derives from a man aged 50 or older in good health. Source material: blood. Recombination joined TRBV4-1 with TRBJ2-3, with no confident D gene call. CDR3 loop: CASSQESLSTDTQYF. The sequenced DNA: TGCGCCAGCAGCCAAGAGTCCTTGAGCACAGATACGCAGTATTTT.